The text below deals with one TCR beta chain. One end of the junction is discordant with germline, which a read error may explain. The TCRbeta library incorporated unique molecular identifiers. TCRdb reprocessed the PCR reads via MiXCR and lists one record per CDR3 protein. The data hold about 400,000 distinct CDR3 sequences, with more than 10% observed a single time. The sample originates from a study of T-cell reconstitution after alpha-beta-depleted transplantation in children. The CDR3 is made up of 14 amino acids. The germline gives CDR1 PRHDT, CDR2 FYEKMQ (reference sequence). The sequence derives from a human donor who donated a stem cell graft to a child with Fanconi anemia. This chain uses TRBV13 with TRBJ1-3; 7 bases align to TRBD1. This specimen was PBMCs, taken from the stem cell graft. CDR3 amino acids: CASTLGQAGNTIYF. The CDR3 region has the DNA TGTGCCAGCACCTTAGGACAGGCTGGAAACACCATATATTTT.